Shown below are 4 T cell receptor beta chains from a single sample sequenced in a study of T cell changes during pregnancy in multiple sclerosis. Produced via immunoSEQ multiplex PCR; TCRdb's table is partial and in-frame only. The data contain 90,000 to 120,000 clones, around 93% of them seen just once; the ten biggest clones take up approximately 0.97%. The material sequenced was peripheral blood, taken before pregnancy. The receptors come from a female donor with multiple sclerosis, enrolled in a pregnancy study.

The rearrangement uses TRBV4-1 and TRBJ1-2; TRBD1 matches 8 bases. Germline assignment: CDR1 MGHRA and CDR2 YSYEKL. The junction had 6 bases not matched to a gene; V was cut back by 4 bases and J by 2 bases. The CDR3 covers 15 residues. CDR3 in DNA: TGCGCCAGCAGCCCAGGACAGGGCGTCAACTATGGCTACACCTTC. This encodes CASSPGQGVNYGYTF.

The CDR3, as DNA: TGTGCCAGCAGCTGGGGACTAGCGGGAGATATTAAATACGAGCAGTACTTC. Protein sequence: CASSWGLAGDIKYEQYF. The chain links TRBV5-8 to TRBJ2-7; the match to TRBD2 covers 14 bases. Germline CDR1 and CDR2: SGHTS and YDEGEE. There are 17 residues in the CDR3. Germline trimming cut 3 bases from V and 4 bases from J; bases unmatched to any gene: 9.

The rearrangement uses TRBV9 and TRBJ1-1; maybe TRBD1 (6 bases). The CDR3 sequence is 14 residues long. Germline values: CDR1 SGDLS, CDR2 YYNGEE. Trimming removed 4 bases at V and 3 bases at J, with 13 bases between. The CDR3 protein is CASSSGHRDTEAFF. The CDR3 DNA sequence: TGTGCCAGCAGCTCGGGACACCGGGACACTGAAGCTTTCTTT.

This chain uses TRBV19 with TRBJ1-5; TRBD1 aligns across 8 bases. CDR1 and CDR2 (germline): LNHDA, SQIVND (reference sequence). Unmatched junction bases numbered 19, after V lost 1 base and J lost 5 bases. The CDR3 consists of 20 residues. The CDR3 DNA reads TGTGCCAGTAGTATAGTCGGTAGGACAGGGATTATTGGGTTTGATCAGCCCCAGCATTTT. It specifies CASSIVGRTGIIGFDQPQHF. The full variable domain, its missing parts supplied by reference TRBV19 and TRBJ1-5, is DGGITQSPKYLFRKEGQNVTLSCEQNLNHDAMYWYRQDPGQGLRLIYYSQIVNDFQKGDIAEGYSVSREKKESFPLTVTSAQKNPTAFYLCASSIVGRTGIIGFDQPQHFGDGTRLSIL.